This passage covers 31 T cell receptor beta chains from one sample sequenced in a study of radiation and T cells in renal cell carcinoma. Some clones are missing from TCRdb's copy, which holds only in-frame ones; the method was immunoSEQ multiplex PCR. The sample shows some 25,000 clones, more than 45% of them seen only once. Stated treatment: treatment-naive control, cytoreductive nephrectomy. The sample here was tumor tissue, taken from a patient whose treatment was nephrectomy without radiotherapy. The receptor set was obtained from a man aged 35-49 years with renal cell carcinoma.

This clone showed up just once. The CDR3 nucleotides read TGTGCCAGTAGCCCCGGGACAGGGGGACGATACGAGCAGTACGTC. Residues: CASSPGTGGRYEQYV. This chain joins TRBV19 and TRBJ2-7; the match to TRBD1 covers 11 bases. Germline CDR1 is LNHDA and CDR2 is SQIVND (reference sequence). V shed 6 bases and J 4 bases; nucleotides not matched to a gene: 8. CDR3 length: 15 amino acids.

This clone was detected only a few times. In DNA form, the CDR3 reads TGTGCCAGCAGCCAAGAAGGGACCACTAATGAAAAACTGTTTTTT. It yields the protein CASSQEGTTNEKLFF. The J gene is TRBJ1-4, the V gene TRBV9; D might be TRBD1 (5 bases). V was clipped by 4 bases and J by 2 bases, with 12 bases between them. CDR1 is SGDLS, CDR2 YYNGEE, per germline. CDR3 length: 15 residues.

The chain has TRBV15 and TRBJ2-1; perhaps TRBD2 as D (5 bases). The CDR3 contains 17 residues. The germline V gene has CDR1 LNHNV and CDR2 YYDKDF (reference sequence). The germline V and J ends were trimmed by 0 bases and 5 bases, with 17 bases remaining between them. The CDR3 sequence: CATSREVRAPGNNEQFF. The CDR3 DNA follows: TGTGCCACCAGCAGAGAAGTCCGGGCCCCCGGGAACAATGAGCAGTTCTTC.

The genes are TRBV7-9 and TRBJ2-3; weak D call: TRBD1 (5 bases). The V and J ends lost 5 bases and 0 bases respectively, with 12 bases between them. This CDR3 region has 15 residues. CDR1 and CDR2 from the germline V gene are SEHNR and FQNEAQ (reference sequence). The CDR3 bases are TGTGCCAGCAGCCCCCAGGGATGGAGCACAGATACGCAGTATTTT. It yields the protein CASSPQGWSTDTQYF.

The chain links TRBV4-2 to TRBJ1-3, with D unresolved. This CDR3 region has 13 residues. The V end lost 5 bases, the J end lost 2 bases, and 7 bases lay between the germline ends. CDR1 is LGHNA, CDR2 YNFKEQ, per germline. The CDR3 loop reads CASSSLPGNTIYF. CDR3 in DNA: TGTGCCAGCAGCTCTTTACCTGGAAACACCATATATTTT.

J is TRBJ1-3 and V is TRBV9; a weak D match, TRBD1 (5 bases). The V gene lost 0 bases and the J gene lost 2 bases, with 9 bases spanning the gap. This CDR3 comprises 15 residues. Germline V gives CDR1 SGDLS, CDR2 YYNGEE. CDR3 sequence: CASSVEGSAGNTIYF. DNA of the CDR3: TGTGCCAGCAGCGTAGAGGGGAGCGCTGGAAACACCATATATTTT.

The rearrangement links TRBV28 to TRBJ2-3; tentatively, D is TRBD1 or TRBD2 (6 bases each). The CDR3 is made up of 16 amino acids. The germline gives CDR1 MDHEN, CDR2 SYDVKM. The ends were cut back, 2 bases at V and 4 bases at J, with 16 bases in the middle. The CDR3 is CASSLIFGGQADTQYF. CDR3 coding DNA: TGTGCCAGCAGTTTAATCTTTGGGGGGCAGGCAGATACGCAGTATTTT. Full variable domain (outside the CDR3, taken from reference TRBV28 and TRBJ2-3): DVKVTQSSRYLVKRTGEKVFLECVQDMDHENMFWYRQDPGLGLRLIYFSYDVKMKEKGDIPEGYSVSREKKERFSLILESASTNQTSMYLCASSLIFGGQADTQYFGPGTRLTVL.

This clone came up a few times. V gene TRBV5-1 combines with J gene TRBJ2-2; TRBD2 matches 12 bases. The length of the CDR3 is 18 residues. V was pared by 0 bases and J by 0 bases, with 3 bases of the junction left unmatched. Germline assignment: CDR1 SGHRS and CDR2 YFSETQ. CDR3 residues: CASSLVLAGGTNTGELFF. The CDR3 nucleotides read TGCGCCAGCAGCTTGGTACTAGCGGGGGGAACGAACACCGGGGAGCTGTTTTTT.

V gene TRBV6-5 combines with J gene TRBJ2-3; 8 nucleotides line up with TRBD2. The CDR3 covers 15 residues. V lost 4 bases, J lost 1 base, and 4 bases stayed unmatched. Germline V CDR1 and CDR2: MNHEY, SVGAGI. CDR3 bases: TGTGCCAGCAGTTCGGGGGGGCGGGGCACAGATACGCAGTATTTT. Translated, it gives CASSSGGRGTDTQYF.

The J gene is TRBJ1-6, the V gene TRBV7-8; perhaps TRBD1 as D (6 bases). The CDR3 has 15 amino acids. Trimming left V 0 bases short and J 9 bases short, with 12 bases between. Germline V CDR1 and CDR2: SGHVS, FQNEAQ. CDR3 DNA: TGTGCCAGCAGCTTAGCGGGCAGGGGTGTTTCACCCCTCCACTTT. It specifies CASSLAGRGVSPLHF.

This clone was seen a single time. The chain couples TRBV6-6 to TRBJ2-1, with unresolved D. Trimming took 5 bases from V and 3 from J, leaving 17 bases between them. The CDR3 extends over 16 amino acids. Germline values: CDR1 MNHNY, CDR2 SVGAGI (reference sequence). The CDR3 region has the DNA TGTGCCAGCAGTAGAGTTATGGACGTGGTCTACAATGAGCAGTTCTTC. It specifies CASSRVMDVVYNEQFF.

The chain combines TRBV7-9 with TRBJ2-5; D is possibly TRBD1 or TRBD2 (6 bases each). V dropped 5 bases and J dropped 5 bases, with 18 bases sitting between them. Germline V gene data show CDR1 as SEHNR and CDR2 as FQNEAQ (reference sequence). The CDR3 totals 15 residues. DNA for the CDR3: TGTGCCAGCAGCCCCAGTAGCGGAGGGGGGGAGACCCAGTACTTC. As protein: CASSPSSGGGETQYF.

The chain joins TRBV29-1 to TRBJ1-2; TRBD1 aligns across 11 bases. V was clipped by 6 bases and J by 5 bases; unmatched bases: 8. Germline lookup yields CDR1 SQVTM and CDR2 ANQGSEA. CDR3 length equals 14 residues. CDR3 sequence reads: CSVGGDRGFYGYTF. The DNA of the CDR3 is TGCAGCGTCGGCGGGGACAGGGGGTTTTATGGCTACACCTTC.

J is TRBJ2-6 and V is TRBV6-1; the D gene is possibly TRBD1 (6 bases). This CDR3 has 15 residues. The V gene's germline CDR1 is MNHNS and CDR2 SASEGT. Trimming removed 5 bases at V and 0 bases at J, with 8 bases between. This CDR3 is CASSPRGSGANVLTF. The CDR3 nucleotides read TGTGCCAGCAGTCCCAGGGGCTCTGGGGCCAACGTCCTGACTTTC.

This clone was seen only once. The chain has TRBV7-2 and TRBJ2-7; 7 bases map to TRBD2. After removal of 5 bases from V and 4 bases from J, the junction contained 11 bases not matched to a gene. Germline CDR1 is SGHTA and CDR2 is FQGNSA. This CDR3 region has 15 residues. The CDR3 DNA reads TGTGCCAGCAGCCCGACGGGGGGTTCGGGGTACGAGCAGTACGTC. It is translated as CASSPTGGSGYEQYV.

This clone has only a few counts. The rearrangement links TRBV27 to TRBJ2-1; 7 positions agree with TRBD2. After removal of 3 bases from V and 11 bases from J, the junction contained 4 bases not matched to a gene. This CDR3 has 12 amino acids. In germline, CDR1 is MNHEY, CDR2 SMNVEV (reference sequence). The chain's CDR3 is CASSLGGEQQFF. The CDR3 DNA follows: TGTGCCAGCAGTTTGGGGGGGGAACAGCAGTTCTTC.

Only a few counts were recorded for this clone. J is TRBJ1-5 and V is TRBV30, with TRBD1 identical over 8 bases. This CDR3 has 16 amino acids. Trimming removed 2 bases from V and 6 bases from J; junction bases left unmatched: 12. Germline V gene lookup returns CDR1 GTSNPN and CDR2 SVGIG (reference sequence). CDR3 protein: CAWSPLDREGAQPQHF. In DNA form, the CDR3 reads TGTGCCTGGAGTCCCTTGGACAGGGAAGGCGCTCAGCCCCAGCATTTT.

The chain uses TRBV19 and TRBJ2-7; D unresolved. Looked up from germline, CDR1 is LNHDA and CDR2 is SQIVND (reference sequence). There are 14 residues in the CDR3. V gave up 4 bases and J gave up 5 bases, with 15 bases separating them. CDR3 coding DNA: TGTGCCAGTAGTAGATGCCTCCCCCTCCACGAGCAGTACGTC. Its translation is CASSRCLPLHEQYV.

The chain couples TRBV7-2 to TRBJ2-4; tentative D call: TRBD2 (6 bases). V lost 1 base and J lost 2, with 12 bases in between. Per germline, CDR1 SGHTA and CDR2 FQGNSA. The CDR3 runs to 16 residues. The CDR3 nucleotides read TGTGCCAGCAGCTTAGGGGTGGGAGGCACCAAAAACATTCAGTACTTC. Encoded protein: CASSLGVGGTKNIQYF.

The V and J genes are TRBV28 and TRBJ2-1, with D uncertain. This CDR3 contains 15 residues. V lost 10 bases to trimming and J lost 5 bases, with 21 bases between them. Germline V gene lookup returns CDR1 MDHEN and CDR2 SYDVKM. DNA for the CDR3: TGTGCCACCCACTTCTATCTAGACGGCGACAATGAGCAGTTCTTC. The encoded protein is CATHFYLDGDNEQFF.

This clone occurred a few times. CDR3 DNA: TGCGCCAGCAGTTACAACCCAGGAGAGGCTAACTATGGCTACACCTTC. Translation gives CASSYNPGEANYGYTF. The rearrangement links TRBV5-1 to TRBJ1-2; unclear D gene. With 5 bases removed from V and 0 bases from J, the gap between germline ends came to 17 bases. CDR3 size: 16 residues. Germline V gene data show CDR1 as SGHRS and CDR2 as YFSETQ.

This clone occurred a few times. The J gene is TRBJ1-5, the V gene TRBV19, with TRBD1 matching over 8 bases. CDR1 is LNHDA, CDR2 SQIVND, per germline (reference sequence). Germline trimming cut 5 bases from V and 2 bases from J; bases unmatched to any gene: 5. This CDR3 has 15 amino acids. The CDR3 DNA reads as TGTGCCAGTAGTCCCCTGGACAGGGGCAATCAGCCCCAGCATTTT. Protein: CASSPLDRGNQPQHF.

The gene calls are TRBV29-1 and TRBJ1-1; D call uncertain. Germline-derived CDR1 and CDR2 are SQVTM and ANQGSEA. Trimming left V 7 bases short and J 4 bases short, with 13 bases between. CDR3 length equals 12 residues. CDR3 residues: CSARDLATEAFF. Here the CDR3 DNA reads TGCAGCGCGAGGGATCTTGCCACTGAAGCTTTCTTT.

In its sample, this clone was seen once. The V gene is TRBV7-2, the J gene TRBJ1-1; D gene uncertain. Germline CDR1 is SGHTA and CDR2 is FQGNSA. This CDR3 is 14 amino acids long. With 5 bases removed from V and 1 base from J, the gap between germline ends came to 11 bases. CDR3 coding DNA: TGTGCCAGCAGCCTAATGACACCGAACACTGAAGCTTTCTTT. Translation gives CASSLMTPNTEAFF. Filled out from reference TRBV7-2 and TRBJ1-1, the complete variable domain reads GAGVSQSPSNKVTEKGKDVELRCDPISGHTALYWYRQSLGQGLEFLIYFQGNSAPDKSGLPSDRFSAERTGGSVSTLTIQRTQQEDSAVYLCASSLMTPNTEAFFGQGTRLTVV.

The V and J genes are TRBV15 and TRBJ2-3; D might be TRBD2 (6 bases). The CDR3 runs to 14 residues. Per the germline V gene, CDR1 is LNHNV and CDR2 is YYDKDF (reference sequence). V was clipped by 0 bases and J by 4 bases, with 8 bases between them. CDR3: CATSRDTGADTQYF. In DNA, the CDR3 is TGTGCCACCAGCAGAGATACGGGGGCAGATACGCAGTATTTT.

This clone was counted a single time. This chain joins TRBV9 and TRBJ2-1; 7 positions match TRBD1. In germline, CDR1 is SGDLS, CDR2 YYNGEE. J lost 0 bases, V lost 4 bases, and 13 bases had no gene match. This CDR3 has 18 amino acids. This CDR3 is CASSLLPGQISSYNEQFF. CDR3 in DNA: TGTGCCAGCAGCTTATTACCGGGACAGATTAGCTCCTACAATGAGCAGTTCTTC.

This clone was seen only a few times. The V gene is TRBV28, the J gene TRBJ1-3; no firm D call. CDR3 length: 15 residues. Germline CDR1 and CDR2: MDHEN and SYDVKM. V dropped 2 bases and J dropped 0 bases, with 8 bases sitting between them. This CDR3 is CASSLLGPSGNTIYF. The CDR3 DNA reads as TGTGCCAGCAGTTTACTTGGTCCCTCTGGAAACACCATATATTTT.

The chain links TRBV15 to TRBJ2-7; D gene unclear. V was shortened by 2 bases and J by 5 bases, with 10 bases between the two germline ends. This CDR3 contains 13 residues. Germline CDR1 is LNHNV and CDR2 is YYDKDF (reference sequence). CDR3 residues: CATSRNWLDEQYF. CDR3 nucleotides: TGTGCCACCAGCAGAAATTGGCTCGACGAGCAGTACTTC.

This clone was observed a handful of times. The CDR3 sequence: CASSETGRNEQYF. Here the CDR3 DNA reads TGTGCCAGCAGCGAGACAGGGAGGAACGAGCAGTACTTC. The chain has TRBV5-4 and TRBJ2-7; D is possibly TRBD1 (7 bases). V lost 4 bases and J 5 bases, leaving 13 bases between the germline ends. Germline assignment: CDR1 SGHNT and CDR2 YYREEE (reference sequence). There are 13 residues in the CDR3.

V is TRBV4-2 and J is TRBJ1-5; D is possibly TRBD1 (6 bases). The germline V gene has CDR1 LGHNA and CDR2 YNFKEQ. V lost 0 bases, J lost 6 bases, and 12 bases lay in between. The CDR3 is 15 residues long. For the CDR3, the DNA is TGTGCCAGCAGCCAAGACCGGACAGTACGTCAGCCCCAGCATTTT. It yields the protein CASSQDRTVRQPQHF.

The chain recombines TRBV7-2 with TRBJ1-5; no definite D call. This CDR3 is built from 13 residues. Germline V gives CDR1 SGHTA, CDR2 FQGNSA. With 2 bases removed from V and 4 bases from J, the gap between germline ends came to 6 bases. The CDR3 spells CASSLSRNQPQHF. The CDR3 region has the DNA TGTGCCAGCAGCTTAAGCAGGAATCAGCCCCAGCATTTT.